The next 21 T cell receptor beta chains were all read from a single sample in a study (dated by TCRdb to about 2016). Receptors were amplified or captured by RT-PCR. The sample was run on an Illumina MiSeq. TCRdb handled the public reads itself, with Q25 trimming in fastp and clone calling in MiXCR, and kept productive beta chains. Rows with a matching CDR3 protein are joined into one entry that keeps the most common DNA and genes. The table for this sample lists around 700,000 distinct CDR3 sequences; 12% to 15% of them were counted only once. The ten largest clones add up to 3% to 4.5% of the sample. Source material: memory CD4+ T cells from blood. These receptor sequences come from a female donor in good health, serving as a healthy control.

V gene TRBV5-4 combines with J gene TRBJ2-5, with 7 nucleotides matching TRBD1. Per the germline V gene, CDR1 is SGHNT and CDR2 is YYREEE (reference sequence). CDR3 length: 15 amino acids. V shed 0 bases and J 5 bases; nucleotides not matched to a gene: 7. This chain's CDR3 is CASSLEGAGWETQYF. The CDR3 DNA is TGTGCCAGCAGCTTGGAGGGGGCTGGATGGGAGACCCAGTACTTC.

In its sample, this clonotype was seen a few times. V and J are TRBV12-3 or TRBV12-4 and TRBJ1-3; D is ambiguous. The V gene lost 7 bases and the J gene lost 4 bases, with 11 bases spanning the gap. This CDR3 region has 13 residues. The CDR3 region has the DNA TGTGCCAGCACCTCCCGTGGGGGAAACACCATATATTTT. Protein sequence: CASTSRGGNTIYF.

The chain has TRBV5-4 and TRBJ2-2; tentative D call: TRBD2 (6 bases). This CDR3 has 15 residues. Germline assignment: CDR1 SGHNT and CDR2 YYREEE (reference sequence). V was pared by 7 bases and J by 0 bases, with 13 bases between. The CDR3 region has the DNA TGTGCCAGCCACGCCGGGGACTCGAACACCGGGGAGCTGTTTTTT. This encodes CASHAGDSNTGELFF.

This clonotype was detected a few times. The rearrangement links TRBV5-1 to TRBJ2-1; 14 nucleotides align to TRBD2. The CDR3 runs 14 residues. Germline assignment: CDR1 SGHRS and CDR2 YFSETQ. V was clipped by 0 bases and J by 14 bases; unmatched bases: 4. DNA for the CDR3: TGCGCCAGCAGCTTGGGACTAGCGGGGGGGCTGGAGTTCTTC. Its protein product is CASSLGLAGGLEFF.

This clonotype was seen a few times. The chain couples TRBV7-9 to TRBJ1-2, with TRBD1 as a possible D gene (6 bases). The CDR3 has 13 residues. Germline V CDR1 and CDR2: SEHNR, FQNEAQ (reference sequence). Trimming shortened V by 6 bases and J by 5 bases, and 13 bases separated the two germline ends. The CDR3 nucleotides read TGTGCCAGCAGTCATGGACAGTTGTATGGCTACACCTTC. Residues: CASSHGQLYGYTF.

This clonotype has more than one count but fewer than ten. The rearrangement uses TRBV7-8 and TRBJ1-5, with D possibly TRBD1 on 6 matching bases. Trimming took off 0 bases at V and 5 bases at J, with 17 bases between the two ends. The CDR3 is 17 amino acids. The germline V gene has CDR1 SGHVS and CDR2 FQNEAQ. CDR3 sequence: CASSLASVRGSDQPQHF. The DNA for the CDR3 is TGTGCCAGCAGCTTAGCGTCTGTCAGGGGTTCTGATCAGCCCCAGCATTTT.

The chain uses TRBV7-2 and TRBJ2-3, with a weak D call TRBD1 (8 bases). The germline V gene encodes CDR1 SGHTA and CDR2 FQGNSA. CDR3 length: 16 residues. The ends were cut back, 3 bases at V and 3 bases at J, with 16 bases in the middle. The CDR3 sequence is CASSFLTGGGTDTQYF. In DNA, the CDR3 is TGTGCCAGCAGCTTCCTTACAGGGGGGGGGACAGATACGCAGTATTTT.

This clonotype occurred a few times. This sequence joins TRBV20-1 and TRBJ2-6; D ambiguous. V dropped 1 base and J dropped 2 bases, with 6 bases sitting between them. Per germline, CDR1 DFQATT and CDR2 SNEGSKA (reference sequence). The CDR3 has 14 residues. The chain's CDR3 is CSARARTGANVLTF. The CDR3 nucleotides read TGCAGTGCTAGAGCCCGGACTGGGGCCAACGTCCTGACTTTC.

This clonotype was counted only a few times. The chain uses TRBV20-1 and TRBJ2-7; no reliable D call. The CDR3 spans 12 residues. Trimming removed 4 bases from V and 3 bases from J, with 10 bases in between. Germline-derived CDR1 and CDR2 are DFQATT and SNEGSKA (reference sequence). The CDR3 reads CSAMVRNYEQYF. As DNA, the CDR3 is TGCAGTGCTATGGTGCGTAACTACGAGCAGTACTTC.

The chain uses TRBV5-6 and TRBJ1-1; D is unclear. Trimming removed 5 bases from V and 2 bases from J, with 16 bases in between. Germline V CDR1 and CDR2: SGHDT, YYEEEE. The CDR3 totals 15 residues. CDR3 protein: CASSLEPGRNTEAFF. In DNA form, the CDR3 reads TGTGCCAGCAGTTTAGAACCAGGTAGAAACACTGAAGCTTTCTTT. The full variable domain, with the rest looked up from reference TRBV5-6 and TRBJ1-1, is DAGVTQSPTHLIKTRGQQVTLRCSPKSGHDTVSWYQQALGQGPQFIFQYYEEEERQRGNFPDRFSGHQFPNYSSELNVNALLLGDSALYLCASSLEPGRNTEAFFGQGTRLTVV.

This clonotype was counted many times. CDR3 sequence: CSVSAGFTDTQYF. The CDR3, as DNA: TGCAGCGTAAGCGCGGGGTTCACAGATACGCAGTATTTT. The chain combines TRBV29-1 with TRBJ2-3; D possibly corresponds to TRBD2 (6 bases). This CDR3 comprises 13 residues. V was pared by 6 bases and J by 2 bases, with 12 bases between. CDR1 and CDR2 from the germline V gene are SQVTM and ANQGSEA.

This clonotype has only a few counts. V gene TRBV7-2 combines with J gene TRBJ2-5; TRBD2 might be the D (6 bases). The germline V gene encodes CDR1 SGHTA and CDR2 FQGNSA. The ends were cut back, 4 bases at V and 11 bases at J, with 14 bases in the middle. CDR3 size: 12 residues. The CDR3 bases are TGTGCCAGCAGCTCGCCCCGGAGGGGTCAGTACTTC. It is translated as CASSSPRRGQYF. The entire variable domain, with the rest obtained from reference TRBV7-2 and TRBJ2-5, is as follows: GAGVSQSPSNKVTEKGKDVELRCDPISGHTALYWYRQSLGQGLEFLIYFQGNSAPDKSGLPSDRFSAERTGGSVSTLTIQRTQQEDSAVYLCASSSPRRGQYFGPGTRLLVL.

This chain connects TRBV6-5 to TRBJ1-2, with 12 bases lining up with TRBD1. V dropped 7 bases and J dropped 8; count of bases not matched to a gene: 11. This CDR3 region has 15 residues. Germline CDR1 and CDR2: MNHEY and SVGAGI. The CDR3 loop reads CASNNRDRGREGYTF. The CDR3 DNA is TGTGCCAGCAACAACCGGGACAGGGGGCGTGAGGGCTACACCTTC.

Ten or more counts support this clonotype. This chain uses TRBV7-2 with TRBJ2-7; D gene uncertain. Between the trimmed V and J ends, which lost 2 bases and 2 bases, there was a span of 10 bases. This CDR3 comprises 14 residues. The V gene's germline CDR1 is SGHTA and CDR2 FQGNSA. CDR3: CASSLRAATYEQYF. In nucleotides, the CDR3 is TGTGCCAGCAGCTTACGGGCAGCCACCTACGAGCAGTACTTC. The full variable domain, completed using reference TRBV7-2 and TRBJ2-7, is GAGVSQSPSNKVTEKGKDVELRCDPISGHTALYWYRQSLGQGLEFLIYFQGNSAPDKSGLPSDRFSAERTGGSVSTLTIQRTQQEDSAVYLCASSLRAATYEQYFGPGTRLTVT.

CDR3 DNA: TGTGCCACCAGTGACCCAAAAGAATATAGAAATGAGCAGTTCTTC. It encodes CATSDPKEYRNEQFF. The chain is built from TRBV24-1 and TRBJ2-1; D is uncertain. Germline V gene lookup returns CDR1 KGHDR and CDR2 SFDVKD. The CDR3 has 15 residues. Trimming took off 4 bases at V and 7 bases at J, with 16 bases between the two ends.

The chain joins TRBV7-2 to TRBJ1-5, with a possible D match to TRBD1 (6 bases). The germline gives CDR1 SGHTA, CDR2 FQGNSA. The CDR3 is 14 residues long. V was trimmed by 5 bases and J by 5 bases, leaving 13 bases between them. The CDR3 nucleotides are TGTGCCAGCAGCGCGGAACAGGGAGATCAGCCCCAGCATTTT. This sequence encodes CASSAEQGDQPQHF.

This clonotype was observed a few times. V is TRBV18 and J is TRBJ1-3, with a possible D match to TRBD1 (6 bases). Between the trimmed V and J ends, which lost 0 bases and 4 bases, there was a span of 7 bases. There are 14 residues in the CDR3. CDR1 is KGHSH, CDR2 LQKENI, per germline. The CDR3 here is CASSPPTGGNTIYF. The CDR3 DNA reads TGTGCCAGCTCACCACCGACAGGCGGAAACACCATATATTTT.

This clonotype has a handful of counts. V usage is TRBV5-1 and J usage is TRBJ1-1; D uncertain. In germline, CDR1 is SGHRS, CDR2 YFSETQ. This CDR3 is 15 amino acids long. V was clipped by 3 bases and J by 1 base, with 13 bases between them. CDR3: CASSSGRGGNTEAFF. The CDR3 DNA follows: TGCGCCAGCAGCTCAGGTAGAGGAGGGAACACTGAAGCTTTCTTT.

V gene TRBV30 combines with J gene TRBJ1-1; 8 nucleotides line up with TRBD1. The CDR3 has 13 amino acids. V shed 2 bases, J shed 11 bases, and the junction held 10 bases outside the gene matches. Germline assignment: CDR1 GTSNPN and CDR2 SVGIG (reference sequence). CDR3 loop: CAWSSTGATGAFF. Here the CDR3 DNA reads TGTGCCTGGAGTTCGACAGGGGCTACGGGTGCTTTCTTT. Full variable domain (outside the CDR3, taken from reference TRBV30 and TRBJ1-1): SQTIHQWPATLVQPVGSPLSLECTVEGTSNPNLYWYRQAAGRGLQLLFYSVGIGQISSEVPQNLSASRPQDRQFILSSKKLLLSDSGFYLCAWSSTGATGAFFGQGTRLTVV.

This clonotype was counted only a few times. The rearrangement joins TRBV5-8 to TRBJ1-6, with D possibly matching TRBD1 (5 bases). The CDR3 has 15 amino acids. V was clipped by 5 bases and J by 8 bases, with 17 bases between them. Germline V lookup: CDR1 SGHTS, CDR2 YDEGEE. The CDR3 nucleotides read TGTGCCAGCAGTAGTTCTGAGGGGCGCTATTCACCCCTCCACTTT. Protein sequence: CASSSSEGRYSPLHF.

This clonotype was observed a handful of times. The V gene is TRBV6-5, the J gene TRBJ1-1; weak D call: TRBD1 (5 bases). V gave up 4 bases and J gave up 1 base, with 19 bases separating them. CDR3 size: 17 residues. Germline lookup yields CDR1 MNHEY and CDR2 SVGAGI. The CDR3 DNA reads TGTGCCAGCAGTTCCCTGGGACCCCCCCGGGGGAACACTGAAGCTTTCTTT. As protein: CASSSLGPPRGNTEAFF.